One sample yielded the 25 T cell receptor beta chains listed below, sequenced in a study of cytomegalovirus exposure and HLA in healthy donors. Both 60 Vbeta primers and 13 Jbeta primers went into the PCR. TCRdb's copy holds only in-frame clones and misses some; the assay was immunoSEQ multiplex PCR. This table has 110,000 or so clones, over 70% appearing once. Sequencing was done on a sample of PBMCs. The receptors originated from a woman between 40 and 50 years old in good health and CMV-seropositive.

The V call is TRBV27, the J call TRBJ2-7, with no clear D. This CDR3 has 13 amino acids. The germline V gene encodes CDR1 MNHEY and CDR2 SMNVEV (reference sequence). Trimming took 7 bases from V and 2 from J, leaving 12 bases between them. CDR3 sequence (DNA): TGTGCCAGCACCGCAGGCTACGCCTACGAGCAGTACTTC. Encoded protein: CASTAGYAYEQYF.

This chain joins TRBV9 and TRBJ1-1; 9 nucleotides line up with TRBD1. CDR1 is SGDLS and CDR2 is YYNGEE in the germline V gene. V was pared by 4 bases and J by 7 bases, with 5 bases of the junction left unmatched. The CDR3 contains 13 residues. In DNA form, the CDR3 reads TGTGCCAGCAGCAACCGACAGGGGGGTGAAGCTTTCTTT. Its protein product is CASSNRQGGEAFF.

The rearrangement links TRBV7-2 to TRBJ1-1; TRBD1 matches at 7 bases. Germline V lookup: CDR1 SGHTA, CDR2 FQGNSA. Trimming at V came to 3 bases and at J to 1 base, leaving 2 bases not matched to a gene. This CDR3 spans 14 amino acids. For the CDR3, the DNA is TGTGCCAGCAGCTTGGGGACAGCGAACACTGAAGCTTTCTTT. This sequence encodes CASSLGTANTEAFF.

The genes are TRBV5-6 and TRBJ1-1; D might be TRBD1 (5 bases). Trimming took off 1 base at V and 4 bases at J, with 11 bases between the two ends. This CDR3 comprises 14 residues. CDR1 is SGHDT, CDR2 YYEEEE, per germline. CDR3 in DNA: TGTGCCAGCAGCTTGAATCTGGGGGGCACTGAAGCTTTCTTT. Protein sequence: CASSLNLGGTEAFF.

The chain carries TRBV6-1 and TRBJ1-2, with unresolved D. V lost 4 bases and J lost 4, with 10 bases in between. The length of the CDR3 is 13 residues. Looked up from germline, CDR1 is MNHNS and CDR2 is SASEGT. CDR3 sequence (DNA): TGTGCCAGCAGTGTAAGGGAGGGCTATGGCTACACCTTC. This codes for CASSVREGYGYTF.

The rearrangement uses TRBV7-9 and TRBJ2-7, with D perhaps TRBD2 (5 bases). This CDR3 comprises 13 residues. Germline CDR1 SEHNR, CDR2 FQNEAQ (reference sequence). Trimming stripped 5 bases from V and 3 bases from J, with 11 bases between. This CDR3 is CASSGVASYEQYF. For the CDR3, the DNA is TGTGCCAGCAGCGGAGTAGCGAGCTACGAGCAGTACTTC.

Here the CDR3 reads CASSPAGGYEKLFF. The CDR3 DNA follows: TGTGCCAGCTCACCCGCCGGGGGGTATGAAAAACTGTTTTTT. This chain links TRBV18 with TRBJ1-4; possible D gene TRBD1, 5 bases. V lost 3 bases and J 6 bases, leaving 11 bases between the germline ends. Germline V gives CDR1 KGHSH, CDR2 LQKENI. There are 14 residues in the CDR3.

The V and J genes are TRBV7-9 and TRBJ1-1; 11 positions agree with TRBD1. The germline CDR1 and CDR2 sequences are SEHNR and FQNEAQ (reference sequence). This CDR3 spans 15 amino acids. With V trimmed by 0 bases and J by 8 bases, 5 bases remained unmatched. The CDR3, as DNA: TGTGCCAGCAGCTTAGCAGGGACAGGGGGTTTAGAAGCTTTCTTT. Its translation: CASSLAGTGGLEAFF.

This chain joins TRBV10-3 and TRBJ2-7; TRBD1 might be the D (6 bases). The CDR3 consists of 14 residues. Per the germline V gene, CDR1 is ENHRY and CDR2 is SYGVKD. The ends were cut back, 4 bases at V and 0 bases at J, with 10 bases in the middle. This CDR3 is CAISAGAVSYEQYF. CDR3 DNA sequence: TGTGCCATCAGTGCAGGGGCGGTCTCCTACGAGCAGTACTTC.

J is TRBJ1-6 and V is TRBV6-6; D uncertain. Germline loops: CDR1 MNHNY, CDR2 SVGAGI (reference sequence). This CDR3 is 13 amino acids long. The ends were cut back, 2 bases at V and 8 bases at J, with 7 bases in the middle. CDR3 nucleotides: TGTGCCAGCAGTTACCGGGAGCATTCACCCCTCCACTTT. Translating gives CASSYREHSPLHF.

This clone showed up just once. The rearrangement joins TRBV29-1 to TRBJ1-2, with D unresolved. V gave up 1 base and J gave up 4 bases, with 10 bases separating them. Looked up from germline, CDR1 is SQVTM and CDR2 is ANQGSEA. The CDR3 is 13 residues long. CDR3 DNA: TGCAGCGTTGAAGGAGCTAGCCTCTATGGCTACACCTTC. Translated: CSVEGASLYGYTF.

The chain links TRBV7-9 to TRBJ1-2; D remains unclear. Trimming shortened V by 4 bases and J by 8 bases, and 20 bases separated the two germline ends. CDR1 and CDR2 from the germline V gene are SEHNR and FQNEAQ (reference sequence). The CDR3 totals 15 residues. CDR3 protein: CASSSSAVGWRGYTF. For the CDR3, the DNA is TGTGCCAGCAGCTCATCGGCGGTGGGTTGGAGGGGCTACACCTTC.

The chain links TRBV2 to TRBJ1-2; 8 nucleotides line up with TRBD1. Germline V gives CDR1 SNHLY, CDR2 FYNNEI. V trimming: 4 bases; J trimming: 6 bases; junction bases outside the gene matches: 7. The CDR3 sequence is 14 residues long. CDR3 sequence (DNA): TGTGCCAGCAGTGTCCTTGGACAGGGACATGGCTACACCTTC. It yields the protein CASSVLGQGHGYTF.

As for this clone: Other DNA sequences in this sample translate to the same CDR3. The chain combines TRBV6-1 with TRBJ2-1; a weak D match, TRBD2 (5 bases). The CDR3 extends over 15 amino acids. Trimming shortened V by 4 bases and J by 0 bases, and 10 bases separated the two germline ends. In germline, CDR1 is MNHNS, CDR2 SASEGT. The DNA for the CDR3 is TGTGCCAGCAGTGTTCGGACTCCCTCCTACAATGAGCAGTTCTTC. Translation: CASSVRTPSYNEQFF.

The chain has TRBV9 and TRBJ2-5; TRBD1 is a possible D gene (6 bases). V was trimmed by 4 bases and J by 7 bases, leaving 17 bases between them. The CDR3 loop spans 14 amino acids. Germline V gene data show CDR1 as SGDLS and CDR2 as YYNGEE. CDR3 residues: CASSPNRAPGTQYF. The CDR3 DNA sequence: TGTGCCAGCAGCCCGAACAGGGCTCCGGGGACCCAGTACTTC.

The CDR3 sequence: CASSQSWTGANNEQFF. The CDR3 region has the DNA TGTGCCAGCAGCCAATCGTGGACAGGGGCGAACAATGAGCAGTTCTTC. The rearrangement joins TRBV16 to TRBJ2-1; 9 nucleotides match TRBD1. The germline gives CDR1 KGHSY, CDR2 FQNENV. The V and J ends lost 0 bases and 5 bases, in that order; junction bases with no gene match: 5. CDR3 length equals 16 residues. Complete variable domain (other parts from reference TRBV16 and TRBJ2-1): GEEVAQTPKHLVRGEGQKAKLYCAPIKGHSYVFWYQQVLKNEFKFLISFQNENVFDETGMPKERFSAKCLPNSPCSLEIQATKLEDSAVYFCASSQSWTGANNEQFFGPGTRLTVL.

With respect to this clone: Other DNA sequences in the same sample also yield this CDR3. The CDR3 sequence: CASSSGLAGGPSYNEQFF. CDR3 nucleotides: TGTGCCAGCAGCTCGGGACTAGCGGGGGGGCCCTCCTACAATGAGCAGTTCTTC. This chain links TRBV11-3 with TRBJ2-1, with 16 bases lining up with TRBD2. With V trimmed by 4 bases and J by 0 bases, 3 bases remained unmatched. The CDR3 totals 18 residues. Germline V CDR1 and CDR2: SGHNT, YENEEA.

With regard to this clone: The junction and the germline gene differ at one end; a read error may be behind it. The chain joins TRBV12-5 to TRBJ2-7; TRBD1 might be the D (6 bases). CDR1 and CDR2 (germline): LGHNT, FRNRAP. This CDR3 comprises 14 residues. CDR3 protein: CASGLSAVSGTIFF. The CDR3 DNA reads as TGTGCTAGTGGTTTGTCGGCCGTGTCCGGGACAATCTTCTTC.

In DNA form, the CDR3 reads TGTGCCAGCAGCTTATGGGACAGGGGGAGTTGGGAGACCCAGTACTTC. Amino acid sequence: CASSLWDRGSWETQYF. This chain joins TRBV11-3 and TRBJ2-5; 11 positions agree with TRBD1. Germline V gene sequence: CDR1 SGHNT, CDR2 YENEEA. V dropped 2 bases and J dropped 5; count of bases not matched to a gene: 7. This CDR3 has 16 residues.

CDR3 residues: CASRQLAGSYNEQFF. The CDR3 nucleotides read TGTGCCAGTAGGCAACTAGCGGGGTCCTACAATGAGCAGTTCTTC. The rearrangement uses TRBV19 and TRBJ2-1; 10 bases map to TRBD2. CDR3 length equals 15 residues. Germline V CDR1 and CDR2: LNHDA, SQIVND (reference sequence). Trimming at V came to 6 bases and at J to 1 base, leaving 3 bases not matched to a gene.

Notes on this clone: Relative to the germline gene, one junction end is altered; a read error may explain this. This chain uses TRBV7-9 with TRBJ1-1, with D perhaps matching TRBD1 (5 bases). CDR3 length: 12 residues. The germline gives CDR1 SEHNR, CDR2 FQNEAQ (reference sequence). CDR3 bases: TGTTCCAGCAGCCGCGGACAAACTGAAGCTTTCTTT. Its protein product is CSSSRGQTEAFF.

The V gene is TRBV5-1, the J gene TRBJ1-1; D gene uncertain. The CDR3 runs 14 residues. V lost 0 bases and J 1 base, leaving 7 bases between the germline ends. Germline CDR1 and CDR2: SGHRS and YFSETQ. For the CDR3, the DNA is TGCGCCAGCAGCTTGGGAGGGTCGAACACTGAAGCTTTCTTT. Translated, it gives CASSLGGSNTEAFF.

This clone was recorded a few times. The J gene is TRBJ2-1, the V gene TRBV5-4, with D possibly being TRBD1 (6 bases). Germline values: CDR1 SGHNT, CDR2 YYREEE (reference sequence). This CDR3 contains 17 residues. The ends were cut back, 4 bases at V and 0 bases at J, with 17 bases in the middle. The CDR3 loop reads CASSLEPRDISYNEQFF. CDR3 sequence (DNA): TGTGCCAGCAGCCTTGAACCTCGGGACATCTCCTACAATGAGCAGTTCTTC.

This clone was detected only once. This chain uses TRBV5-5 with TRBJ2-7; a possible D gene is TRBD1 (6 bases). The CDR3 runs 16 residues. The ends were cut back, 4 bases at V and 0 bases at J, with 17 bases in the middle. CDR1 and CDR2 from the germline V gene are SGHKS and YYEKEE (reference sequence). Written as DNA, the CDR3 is TGTGCCAGCAGCACCGGGGTGGGGGCTCGCTCCTACGAGCAGTACTTC. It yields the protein CASSTGVGARSYEQYF. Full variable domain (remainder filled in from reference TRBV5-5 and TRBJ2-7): DAGVTQSPTHLIKTRGQQVTLRCSPISGHKSVSWYQQVLGQGPQFIFQYYEKEERGRGNFPDRFSARQFPNYSSELNVNALLLGDSALYLCASSTGVGARSYEQYFGPGTRLTVT.

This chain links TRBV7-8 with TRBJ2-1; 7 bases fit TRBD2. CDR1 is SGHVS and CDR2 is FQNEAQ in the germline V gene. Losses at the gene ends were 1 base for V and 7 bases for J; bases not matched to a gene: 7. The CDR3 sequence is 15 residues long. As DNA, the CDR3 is TGTGCCAGCAGCTTAGAGGCGGGAGTTGTTAATGAGCAGTTCTTC. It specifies CASSLEAGVVNEQFF.